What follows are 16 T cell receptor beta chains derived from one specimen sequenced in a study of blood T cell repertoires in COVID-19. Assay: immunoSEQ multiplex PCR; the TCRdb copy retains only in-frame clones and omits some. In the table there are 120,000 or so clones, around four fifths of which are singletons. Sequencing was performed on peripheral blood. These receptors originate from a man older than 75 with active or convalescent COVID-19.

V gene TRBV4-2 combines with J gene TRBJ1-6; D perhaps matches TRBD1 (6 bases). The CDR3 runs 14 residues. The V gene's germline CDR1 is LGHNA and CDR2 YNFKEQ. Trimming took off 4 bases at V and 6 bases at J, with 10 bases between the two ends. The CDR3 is CASSLGQINSPLHF. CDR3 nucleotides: TGTGCCAGCAGCCTAGGACAGATTAATTCACCCCTCCACTTT.

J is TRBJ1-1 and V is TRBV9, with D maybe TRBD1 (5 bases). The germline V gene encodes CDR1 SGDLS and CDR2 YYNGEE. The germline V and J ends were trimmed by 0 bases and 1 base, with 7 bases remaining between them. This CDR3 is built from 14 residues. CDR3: CASSVEQGNTEAFF. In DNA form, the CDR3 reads TGTGCCAGCAGCGTAGAGCAGGGGAACACTGAAGCTTTCTTT.

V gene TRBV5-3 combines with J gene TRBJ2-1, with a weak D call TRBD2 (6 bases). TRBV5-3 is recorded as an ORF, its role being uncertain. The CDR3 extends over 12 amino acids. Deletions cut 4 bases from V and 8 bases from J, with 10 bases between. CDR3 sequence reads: CARSTIADEQFF. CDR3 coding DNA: TGTGCCAGAAGCACAATAGCGGATGAGCAGTTCTTC.

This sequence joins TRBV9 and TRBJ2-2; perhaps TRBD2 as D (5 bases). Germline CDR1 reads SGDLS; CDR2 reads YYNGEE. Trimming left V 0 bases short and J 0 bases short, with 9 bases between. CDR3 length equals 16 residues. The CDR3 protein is CASSVAPGTNTGELFF. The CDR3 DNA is TGTGCCAGCAGCGTAGCTCCGGGAACGAACACCGGGGAGCTGTTTTTT.

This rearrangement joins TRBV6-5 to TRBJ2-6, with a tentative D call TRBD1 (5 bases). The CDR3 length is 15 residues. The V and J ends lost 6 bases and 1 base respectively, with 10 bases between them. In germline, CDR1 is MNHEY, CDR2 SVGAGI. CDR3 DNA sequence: TGTGCCAGCAGCCAGGGAATATCTGGGGCCAACGTCCTGACTTTC. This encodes CASSQGISGANVLTF.

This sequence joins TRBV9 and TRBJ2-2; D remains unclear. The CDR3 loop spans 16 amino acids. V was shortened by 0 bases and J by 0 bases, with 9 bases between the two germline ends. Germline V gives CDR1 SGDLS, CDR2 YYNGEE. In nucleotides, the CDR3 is TGTGCCAGCAGCGTAGCGGGTCCCGCGAACACCGGGGAGCTGTTTTTT. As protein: CASSVAGPANTGELFF.

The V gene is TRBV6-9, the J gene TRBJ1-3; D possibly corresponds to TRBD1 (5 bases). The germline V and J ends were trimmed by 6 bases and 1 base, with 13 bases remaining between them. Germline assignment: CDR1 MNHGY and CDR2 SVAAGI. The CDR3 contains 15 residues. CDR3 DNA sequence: TGTGCCAGCAGCCCTGGGAGGACATCTGGAAACACCATATATTTT. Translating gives CASSPGRTSGNTIYF.

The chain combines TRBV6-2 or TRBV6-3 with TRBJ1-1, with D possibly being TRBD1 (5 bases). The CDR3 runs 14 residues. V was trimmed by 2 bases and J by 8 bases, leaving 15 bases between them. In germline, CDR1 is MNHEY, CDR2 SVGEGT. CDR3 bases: TGTGCCAGCAGTTACCAGGCGGGGGTCGGAGAAGCTTTCTTT. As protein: CASSYQAGVGEAFF.

The CDR3 DNA is TGTGCCAGCAGCTTGGGCGGGGCCAGCACAGATACGCAGTATTTT. This gives the protein CASSLGGASTDTQYF. This chain joins TRBV7-2 and TRBJ2-3; tentatively, D is TRBD2 (6 bases). This CDR3 has 15 amino acids. Germline CDR1 and CDR2: SGHTA and FQGNSA. With 3 bases removed from V and 0 bases from J, the gap between germline ends came to 10 bases.

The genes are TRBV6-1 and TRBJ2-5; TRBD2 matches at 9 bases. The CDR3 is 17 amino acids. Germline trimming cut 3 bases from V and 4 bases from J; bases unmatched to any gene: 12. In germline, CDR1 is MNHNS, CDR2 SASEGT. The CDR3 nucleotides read TGTGCCAGCAGTGAGGGAAGGTGGCGGGGGGGCCCAGAGACCCAGTACTTC. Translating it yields CASSEGRWRGGPETQYF.

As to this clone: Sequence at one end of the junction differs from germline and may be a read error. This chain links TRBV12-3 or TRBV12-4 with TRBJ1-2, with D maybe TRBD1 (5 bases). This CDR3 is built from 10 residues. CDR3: CASSLERQSF. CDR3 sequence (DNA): TGTGCCAGCAGTTTAGAGCGACAGAGCTTC.

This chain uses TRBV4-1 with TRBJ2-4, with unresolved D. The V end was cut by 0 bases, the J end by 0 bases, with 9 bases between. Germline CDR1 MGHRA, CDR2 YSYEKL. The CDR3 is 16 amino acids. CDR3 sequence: CASSQDRPLAKNIQYF. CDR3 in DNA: TGCGCCAGCAGCCAAGACAGGCCCCTAGCCAAAAACATTCAGTACTTC.

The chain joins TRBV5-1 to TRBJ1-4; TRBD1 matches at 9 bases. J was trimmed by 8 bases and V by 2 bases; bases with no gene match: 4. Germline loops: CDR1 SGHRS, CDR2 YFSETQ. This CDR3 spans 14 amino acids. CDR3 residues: CASSFTGGREKLFF. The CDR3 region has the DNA TGCGCCAGCAGCTTTACAGGGGGCCGGGAAAAACTGTTTTTT.

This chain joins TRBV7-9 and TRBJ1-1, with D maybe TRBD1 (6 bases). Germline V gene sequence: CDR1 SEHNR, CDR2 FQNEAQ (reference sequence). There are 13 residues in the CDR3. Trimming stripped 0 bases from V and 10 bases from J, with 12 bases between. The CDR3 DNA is TGTGCCAGCAGCTTAGCGGCAGGGGAGGGAGCTTTCTTT. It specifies CASSLAAGEGAFF.

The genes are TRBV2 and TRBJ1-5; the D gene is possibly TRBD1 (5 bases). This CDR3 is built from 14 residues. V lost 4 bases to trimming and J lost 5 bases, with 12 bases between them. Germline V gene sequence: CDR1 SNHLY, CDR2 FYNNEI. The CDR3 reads CASSVFWGDQPQHF. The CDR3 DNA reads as TGTGCCAGCAGTGTATTCTGGGGGGATCAGCCCCAGCATTTT.

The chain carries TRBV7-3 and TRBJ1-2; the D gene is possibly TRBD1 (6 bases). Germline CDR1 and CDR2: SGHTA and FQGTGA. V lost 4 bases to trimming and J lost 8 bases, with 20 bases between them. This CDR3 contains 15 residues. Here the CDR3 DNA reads TGTGCCAGCAGCTCCTGGACAGCCCTAATCTTAGGCTACACCTTC. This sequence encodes CASSSWTALILGYTF.